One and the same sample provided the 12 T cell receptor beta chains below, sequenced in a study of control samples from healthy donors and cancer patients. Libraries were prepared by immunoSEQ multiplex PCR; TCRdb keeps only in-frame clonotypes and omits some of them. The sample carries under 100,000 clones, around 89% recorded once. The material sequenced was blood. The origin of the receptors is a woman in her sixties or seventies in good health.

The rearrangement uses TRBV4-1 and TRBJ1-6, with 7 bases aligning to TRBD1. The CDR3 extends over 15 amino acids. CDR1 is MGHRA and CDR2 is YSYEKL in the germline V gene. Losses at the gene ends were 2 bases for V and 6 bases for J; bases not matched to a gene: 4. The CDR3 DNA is TGCGCCAGCAGCCAATCGACAGGGATTAATTCACCCCTCCACTTT. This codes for CASSQSTGINSPLHF.

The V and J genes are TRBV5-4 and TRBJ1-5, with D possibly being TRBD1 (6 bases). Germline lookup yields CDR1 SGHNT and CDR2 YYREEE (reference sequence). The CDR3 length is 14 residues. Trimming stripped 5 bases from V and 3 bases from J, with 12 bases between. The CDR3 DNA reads TGTGCCAGCAGTGCCTGGGGGCCCAATCAGCCCCAGCATTTT. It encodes CASSAWGPNQPQHF.

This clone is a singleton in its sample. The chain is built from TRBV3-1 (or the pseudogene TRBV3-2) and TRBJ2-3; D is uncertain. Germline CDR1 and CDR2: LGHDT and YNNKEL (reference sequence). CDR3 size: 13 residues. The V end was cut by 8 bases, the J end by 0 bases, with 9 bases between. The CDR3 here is CASRLGSTDTQYF. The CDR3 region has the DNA TGTGCCAGCCGCTTAGGAAGCACAGATACGCAGTATTTT.

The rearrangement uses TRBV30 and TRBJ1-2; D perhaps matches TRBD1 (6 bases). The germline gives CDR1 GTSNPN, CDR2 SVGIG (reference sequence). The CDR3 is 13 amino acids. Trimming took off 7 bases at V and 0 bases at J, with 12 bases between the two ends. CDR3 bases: TGTGCCTTCCGGGGGCGCGCTAACTATGGCTACACCTTC. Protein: CAFRGRANYGYTF.

For the CDR3, the DNA is TGTGCCTGGAGTGTAGGGCTAGATGGGAATGAGCAGTTCTTC. Its protein is CAWSVGLDGNEQFF. The V call is TRBV30, the J call TRBJ2-1; no reliable D call. The V gene's germline CDR1 is GTSNPN and CDR2 SVGIG (reference sequence). Trimming took off 0 bases at V and 7 bases at J, with 13 bases between the two ends. This CDR3 has 14 residues. The full variable domain, with the rest looked up from reference TRBV30 and TRBJ2-1, is SQTIHQWPATLVQPVGSPLSLECTVEGTSNPNLYWYRQAAGRGLQLLFYSVGIGQISSEVPQNLSASRPQDRQFILSSKKLLLSDSGFYLCAWSVGLDGNEQFFGPGTRLTVL.

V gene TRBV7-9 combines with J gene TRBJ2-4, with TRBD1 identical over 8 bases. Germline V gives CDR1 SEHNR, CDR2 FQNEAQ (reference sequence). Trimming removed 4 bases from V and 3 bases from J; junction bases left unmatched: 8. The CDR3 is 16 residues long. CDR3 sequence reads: CASSSRTGRHKNIQYF. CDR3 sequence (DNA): TGTGCCAGCAGCTCCAGGACAGGGAGGCACAAAAACATTCAGTACTTC.

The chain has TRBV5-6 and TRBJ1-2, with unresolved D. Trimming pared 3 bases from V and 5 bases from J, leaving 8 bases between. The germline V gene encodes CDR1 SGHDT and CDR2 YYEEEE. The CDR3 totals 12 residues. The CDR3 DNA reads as TGTGCCAGCAGCTCAGAACTATATGGCTACACCTTC. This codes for CASSSELYGYTF.

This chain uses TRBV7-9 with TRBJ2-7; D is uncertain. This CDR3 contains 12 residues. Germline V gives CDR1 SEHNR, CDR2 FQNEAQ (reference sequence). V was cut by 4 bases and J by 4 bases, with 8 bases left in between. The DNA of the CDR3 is TGTGCCAGCAGCTCTAACGCTTACGAGCAGTACTTC. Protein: CASSSNAYEQYF.

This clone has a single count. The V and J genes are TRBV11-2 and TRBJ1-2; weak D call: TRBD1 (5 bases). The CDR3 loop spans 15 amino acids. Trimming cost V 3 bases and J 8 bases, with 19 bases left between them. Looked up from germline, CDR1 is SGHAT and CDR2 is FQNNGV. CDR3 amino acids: CASSLSGAGVKGYTF. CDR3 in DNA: TGTGCCAGCAGCTTGTCTGGGGCGGGGGTGAAGGGCTACACCTTC.

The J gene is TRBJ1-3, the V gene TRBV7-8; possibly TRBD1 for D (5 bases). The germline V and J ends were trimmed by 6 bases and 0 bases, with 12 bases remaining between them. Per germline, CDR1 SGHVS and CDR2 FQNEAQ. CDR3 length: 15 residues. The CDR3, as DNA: TGTGCCAGCAGGGGGGATGGATACTCTGGAAACACCATATATTTT. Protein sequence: CASRGDGYSGNTIYF.

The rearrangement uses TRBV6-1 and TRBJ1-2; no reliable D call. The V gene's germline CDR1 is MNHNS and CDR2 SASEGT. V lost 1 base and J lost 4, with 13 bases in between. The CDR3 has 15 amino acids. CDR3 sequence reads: CASSEGAGGSYGYTF. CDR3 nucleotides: TGTGCCAGCAGTGAAGGGGCGGGAGGGAGCTATGGCTACACCTTC.

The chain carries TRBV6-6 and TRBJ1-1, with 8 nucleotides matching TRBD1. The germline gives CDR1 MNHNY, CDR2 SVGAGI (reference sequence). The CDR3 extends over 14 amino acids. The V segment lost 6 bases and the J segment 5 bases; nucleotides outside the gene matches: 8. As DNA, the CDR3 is TGTGCCAGCAGCCCTGGACAGGGCTGGACTGAAGCTTTCTTT. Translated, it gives CASSPGQGWTEAFF.